The 18 T cell receptor beta chains listed next were all sequenced from one sample in a study of low-dose radiotherapy and immunotherapy resistance in tumors. Gene-specific TRAV and TRBV primers were used for first-strand cDNA, covering alpha and beta chains. A constant-region primer paired with the V-primer adapter amplified TCRs over about 19 PCR cycles. TCRdb passed the reads through MiXCR, listing each CDR3 protein once. The sample lists 65,000 to 95,000 distinct CDR3 sequences, less than 20% occurring once. As to time point: after trial treatment. As to treatment: LDRT plus nivolumab, ipilimumab, low-dose cyclophosphamide and aspirin (RACIN trial). Here the sequenced sample was PBMCs, taken after low-dose radiotherapy plus immunotherapy. The receptors come from a male donor with prostate cancer.

This clonotype was recorded at least ten times. V is TRBV7-8 and J is TRBJ2-6, with 7 bases aligning to TRBD1. Looked up from germline, CDR1 is SGHVS and CDR2 is FQNEAQ. V lost 3 bases, J lost 0 bases, and 5 bases stayed unmatched. This CDR3 comprises 17 residues. CDR3 residues: CASSLGQTASGANVLTF. In DNA, the CDR3 is TGTGCCAGCAGCTTGGGACAGACCGCCTCTGGGGCCAACGTCCTGACTTTC. The complete variable domain, with remaining parts taken from reference TRBV7-8 and TRBJ2-6, reads GAGVSQSPRYKVAKRGQDVALRCDPISGHVSLFWYQQALGQGPEFLTYFQNEAQLDKSGLPSDRFFAERPEGSVSTLKIQRTQQEDSAVYLCASSLGQTASGANVLTFGAGSRLTVL.

This clonotype was seen repeatedly, ten times or more. The chain combines TRBV28 with TRBJ2-7; D possibly corresponds to TRBD1 (5 bases). The CDR3 runs to 14 residues. In germline, CDR1 is MDHEN, CDR2 SYDVKM. V was clipped by 6 bases and J by 0 bases, with 12 bases between them. The CDR3: CASSVTTVSYEQYF. As DNA, the CDR3 is TGTGCCAGCAGCGTGACGACAGTCTCCTACGAGCAGTACTTC.

This clonotype has a count of ten or more. The chain is built from TRBV20-1 and TRBJ2-7; TRBD2 might be the D (6 bases). V lost 6 bases, J lost 9 bases, and 15 bases lay in between. The germline V gene has CDR1 DFQATT and CDR2 SNEGSKA (reference sequence). The CDR3 loop spans 11 amino acids. The CDR3 loop reads CSAGTPSAQYF. The CDR3 DNA is TGCAGTGCCGGGACTCCTTCTGCGCAGTACTTC.

There are many counts of this clonotype. The rearrangement links TRBV20-1 to TRBJ2-7, with D perhaps matching TRBD2 (5 bases). This CDR3 comprises 13 residues. V lost 4 bases and J lost 3, with 13 bases in between. Germline V gene lookup returns CDR1 DFQATT and CDR2 SNEGSKA (reference sequence). As DNA, the CDR3 is TGCAGTGCTAAAACTAGTAATGTCTACGAGCAGTACTTC. Its translation is CSAKTSNVYEQYF.

This clonotype was observed many times. This chain links TRBV3-1 with TRBJ2-3; 10 positions match TRBD2. The CDR3 spans 15 residues. The V segment lost 4 bases and the J segment 7 bases; nucleotides outside the gene matches: 8. Looked up from germline, CDR1 is LGHDT and CDR2 is YNNKEL (reference sequence). The CDR3 reads CASSRVAGGKNTQYF. CDR3 DNA sequence: TGTGCCAGCAGCCGAGTAGCGGGAGGCAAGAATACGCAGTATTTT.

At least ten counts were recorded for this clonotype. V gene TRBV4-3 combines with J gene TRBJ1-4; 9 positions agree with TRBD1. The trim removed 3 bases at V and 3 bases at J, leaving 5 bases unmatched. This CDR3 has 16 amino acids. Germline CDR1 is LGHNA and CDR2 is YSLEER. The CDR3 nucleotides read TGCGCCAGCAGCCAGTCAACAGGGGGCCCTAATGAAAAACTGTTTTTT. It is translated as CASSQSTGGPNEKLFF.

Concerning this clonotype: A far larger clone is one base from this, pointing to a likely read error. The chain has TRBV6-5 and TRBJ2-7; D is undetermined. Germline-derived CDR1 and CDR2 are MNHEY and SVGAGI. This CDR3 is 14 amino acids long. The V end was cut by 5 bases, the J end by 2 bases, with 13 bases between. CDR3 residues: CASSLPGSAYEQYF. The CDR3 DNA reads TGTGCCAGCAGTCTCCCCGGATCAGCCTACGAGCAGTACTTC.

This clonotype was detected many times. J is TRBJ1-2 and V is TRBV30; weak D call: TRBD1 (6 bases). CDR1 is GTSNPN and CDR2 is SVGIG in the germline V gene (reference sequence). Trimming stripped 1 base from V and 4 bases from J, with 16 bases between. The CDR3 is made up of 15 amino acids. The CDR3 loop reads CAWSALGGQGYGYTF. The CDR3 coding sequence is TGTGCCTGGAGTGCTTTAGGGGGACAAGGCTATGGCTACACCTTC.

As to this clonotype: This may arise from a read error, as a much more abundant clone is one base away. The chain recombines TRBV19 with TRBJ2-7; 7 bases align to TRBD2. The trim removed 4 bases at V and 7 bases at J, leaving 10 bases unmatched. This CDR3 is 14 amino acids long. Germline CDR1 and CDR2: LNHDA and SQIVND (reference sequence). The CDR3, as DNA: TGTGCCAGTAGTAGCGAGGGAGGGCTGTATGAGCAGTACTTC. This translates into CASSSEGGLYEQYF.

This clonotype came up many times. The chain recombines TRBV30 with TRBJ1-1, with 7 bases matching TRBD1. Germline CDR1 is GTSNPN and CDR2 is SVGIG (reference sequence). The CDR3 has 13 residues. Unmatched junction bases numbered 4, after V lost 4 bases and J lost 2 bases. The CDR3 sequence is CAWKRQGNTEAFF. CDR3 DNA sequence: TGTGCCTGGAAGAGACAGGGAAACACTGAAGCTTTCTTT.

This clonotype has a count of ten or more. The chain uses TRBV4-3 and TRBJ2-7; possible D gene TRBD2, 6 bases. With 0 bases removed from V and 2 bases from J, the gap between germline ends came to 14 bases. From germline, CDR1 is LGHNA and CDR2 YSLEER. CDR3 length: 16 amino acids. The CDR3 DNA sequence: TGCGCCAGCAGCCAAGAGTTGAGGGGAGGAACCTACGAGCAGTACTTC. Translated: CASSQELRGGTYEQYF.

Turning to this clonotype: This likely traces to a read error, being one base from a far larger clone. The J gene is TRBJ2-1, the V gene TRBV5-1; TRBD2 agrees at 10 bases. Per the germline V gene, CDR1 is SGHRS and CDR2 is YFSETQ. This CDR3 region has 14 residues. J lost 10 bases, V lost 0 bases, and 4 bases had no gene match. This chain's CDR3 is CASSLELAGVEQFF. CDR3 DNA: TGCGCCAGCAGCTTGGAGCTAGCGGGAGTGGAGCAGTTCTTC.

This clonotype has at least ten counts. The rearrangement links TRBV29-1 to TRBJ2-2; D might be TRBD1 (6 bases). The CDR3 is 13 residues long. Germline V gene data show CDR1 as SQVTM and CDR2 as ANQGSEA. V was trimmed by 3 bases and J by 3 bases, leaving 8 bases between them. CDR3 in amino acids: CSVDRGYTGELFF. CDR3 coding DNA: TGCAGCGTTGACAGGGGTTACACCGGGGAGCTGTTTTTT.

In this sample, this clonotype turned up many times. The chain uses TRBV4-3 and TRBJ2-1, with 9 bases aligning to TRBD2. V was pared by 0 bases and J by 5 bases, with 11 bases of the junction left unmatched. Germline values: CDR1 LGHNA, CDR2 YSLEER. This CDR3 has 18 amino acids. CDR3 in DNA: TGCGCCAGCAGCCAAGATCTAAATAGCGGGAGTTTCCACAATGAGCAGTTCTTC. This translates into CASSQDLNSGSFHNEQFF.

This clonotype occurred many times. The rearrangement uses TRBV28 and TRBJ1-1; 7 nucleotides align to TRBD1. This CDR3 comprises 12 residues. Germline V gene sequence: CDR1 MDHEN, CDR2 SYDVKM. The J segment lost 11 bases and the V segment lost 5 bases, leaving 8 bases of the junction unmatched. CDR3 protein: CASSARQGRAFF. The DNA of the CDR3 is TGTGCCAGCAGTGCCCGACAGGGTCGGGCTTTCTTT.

Ten or more counts support this clonotype. The CDR3 sequence is CASRGDTSYGYTF. For the CDR3, the DNA is TGTGCCAGCAGGGGCGACACGAGCTATGGCTACACCTTC. This chain connects TRBV13 to TRBJ1-2; D gene uncertain. Germline V lookup: CDR1 PRHDT, CDR2 FYEKMQ (reference sequence). V gave up 6 bases and J gave up 4 bases, with 12 bases separating them. CDR3 length: 13 amino acids. The complete variable domain, with remaining parts taken from reference TRBV13 and TRBJ1-2, reads AAGVIQSPRHLIKEKRETATLKCYPIPRHDTVYWYQQGPGQDPQFLISFYEKMQSDKGSIPDRFSAQQFSDYHSELNMSSLELGDSALYFCASRGDTSYGYTFGSGTRLTVV.

This clonotype was observed many times. The J gene is TRBJ1-6, the V gene TRBV27, with D hard to call. The germline V and J ends were trimmed by 0 bases and 14 bases, with 17 bases remaining between them. The CDR3 is made up of 15 amino acids. CDR1 is MNHEY and CDR2 is SMNVEV in the germline V gene (reference sequence). CDR3 residues: CASSLSTVAGGTLHF. In nucleotides, the CDR3 is TGTGCCAGCAGTTTATCAACCGTGGCAGGAGGTACCCTCCACTTT.

This clonotype was seen many times. The gene calls are TRBV7-3 and TRBJ2-7, with D perhaps matching TRBD1 or TRBD2 (5 bases each). V dropped 2 bases and J dropped 7 bases, with 15 bases sitting between them. This CDR3 contains 14 residues. Germline V gene sequence: CDR1 SGHTA, CDR2 FQGTGA. The CDR3: CASSLPRDPLEQYF. For the CDR3, the DNA is TGTGCCAGCAGCTTACCCCGGGACCCCTTGGAGCAGTACTTC.